A selection of T cell receptor beta chains follows, all from one sample in a study of cytomegalovirus exposure and HLA in healthy donors. The assay was immunoSEQ multiplex PCR, and TCRdb's table has in-frame clones only and misses some. The sample includes 60,000 to 85,000 clones, roughly 81% of them seen just once. Sequenced material: PBMCs. These receptors were taken from a human donor in good health. The CDR3 runs from the conserved cysteine through the conserved F or W. A D gene is named only where the DNA matches it firmly. The size of a clone is reported for some rows only, either as once, few or many, or as a class for expanded clones.

CDR3 length,J gene,clone size,V gene,D gene,CDR3 protein,CDR3 DNA
15,TRBJ1-1,-,TRBV28,TRBD1,CASIRSGGVRTEAFF,TGTGCCAGCATAAGGTCAGGGGGCGTGAGAACTGAAGCTTTCTTT
15,TRBJ2-2,-,TRBV6-1,TRBD2,CASSGLAGASGELFF,TGTGCCAGCAGCGGACTAGCGGGAGCCAGCGGGGAGCTGTTTTTT
15,TRBJ2-1,-,TRBV9,TRBD2,CASSGTSGRLNEQFF,TGTGCCAGCAGCGGGACTAGCGGGAGGTTGAATGAGCAGTTCTTC
17,TRBJ2-3,-,TRBV5-1,TRBD1,CASSLARVAGGTDTQYF,TGCGCCAGCAGCTTGGCTCGGGTGGCAGGGGGAACAGATACGCAGTATTTT
12,TRBJ1-1,few,TRBV6-1,-,CASILDKLEAFF,TGTGCCAGCATTCTTGACAAACTGGAAGCTTTCTTT
14,TRBJ1-5,-,TRBV19,-,CASSIGVSNQPQHF,TGTGCCAGTAGTATAGGAGTCTCTAATCAGCCCCAGCATTTT
14,TRBJ2-3,-,TRBV9,-,CASSVAQRTDTQYF,TGTGCCAGCAGCGTAGCTCAGCGAACAGATACGCAGTATTTT
14,TRBJ1-1,few,TRBV4-1,-,CASSHLKRGTEAFF,TGCGCCAGCAGCCACTTAAAAAGGGGCACTGAAGCTTTCTTT
14,TRBJ2-5,few,TRBV5-4,-,CASSSVGTRETQYF,TGTGCCAGCAGCTCCGTGGGGACAAGGGAGACCCAGTACTTC
14,TRBJ2-1,-,TRBV5-1,TRBD1,CASSTGTGSTEQFF,TGCGCCAGCAGCACCGGGACAGGGTCAACTGAGCAGTTCTTC
13,TRBJ1-1,-,TRBV27,-,CASSSLGNTEAFF,TGTGCCAGCAGTTCCCTAGGGAACACTGAAGCTTTCTTT
14,TRBJ2-3,-,TRBV4-1,-,CASSQVDAEDTQYF,TGCGCCAGCAGCCAAGTCGACGCGGAAGATACGCAGTATTTT
17,TRBJ2-3,-,TRBV5-1,TRBD2,CASSPGGLAGVSDTQYF,TGCGCCAGCAGCCCCGGGGGACTAGCGGGAGTGAGCGATACGCAGTATTTT
17,TRBJ1-6,-,TRBV4-2,-,CASSQPTQLTGNSPLHF,TGTGCCAGCAGCCAACCTACTCAGCTAACGGGGAATTCACCCCTCCACTTT
14,TRBJ2-3,-,TRBV30,TRBD1,CAWSTGTVTNTQYF,TGTGCCTGGAGTACCGGGACAGTTACAAATACGCAGTATTTT
14,TRBJ1-3,-,TRBV30,-,CAWSGGRAGNTIYF,TGTGCCTGGAGTGGGGGCAGGGCTGGAAACACCATATATTTT
18,TRBJ2-2,few,TRBV10-3,TRBD2,CAISESELAVGVTGELFF,TGTGCCATCAGTGAGTCAGAACTAGCGGTGGGGGTCACCGGGGAGCTGTTTTTT
14,TRBJ1-4,-,TRBV5-1,-,CASQQAATNEKLFF,TGCGCCAGCCAGCAGGCTGCAACTAATGAAAAACTGTTTTTT
14,TRBJ2-1,-,TRBV2,TRBD2,CASTKTSGSNEQFF,TGTGCCAGCACCAAGACTAGCGGGAGCAATGAGCAGTTCTTC
12,TRBJ2-1,-,TRBV29-1,TRBD1,CSGDRGYNEQFF,TGCAGCGGGGACAGGGGATACAATGAGCAGTTCTTC
16,TRBJ2-1,-,TRBV6-1,TRBD2,CASSELSGRVRNEQFF,TGTGCCAGCAGTGAACTGAGCGGGAGGGTTAGGAATGAGCAGTTCTTC
15,TRBJ1-1,few,TRBV9,TRBD1,CASSVGGTGNTEAFF,TGTGCCAGCAGCGTAGGAGGGACAGGGAACACTGAAGCTTTCTTT
14,TRBJ2-3,-,TRBV30,TRBD1,CAWRGTGGTDTQYF,TGTGCCTGGAGGGGGACAGGGGGCACAGATACGCAGTATTTT
14,TRBJ2-2,-,TRBV18,-,CASSPDRNTGELFF,TGTGCCAGCTCCCCGGACAGGAACACCGGGGAGCTGTTTTTT
15,TRBJ2-7,-,TRBV9,-,CASSVAGYSSYEQYF,TGTGCCAGCAGCGTAGCGGGGTACAGCTCCTACGAGCAGTACTTC